Each of the 31 T cell receptor beta chains below was sequenced from the same sample in a study of blood T cell repertoires in COVID-19. Clones were read by immunoSEQ multiplex PCR, and TCRdb kept only the in-frame ones, dropping some. Of about 49,000 clones in the sample, around 83% were seen once. Specimen: peripheral blood. These TCRs come from a middle-aged man with active COVID-19.

The V gene is TRBV15, the J gene TRBJ2-3; 8 positions match TRBD2. In germline, CDR1 is LNHNV, CDR2 YYDKDF (reference sequence). With V trimmed by 1 base and J by 4 bases, 16 bases remained unmatched. This CDR3 comprises 19 residues. CDR3 nucleotide sequence: TGTGCCACCAGCAGAGTGAGGCAGCGGGAGAAACCACATGCAGATACGCAGTATTTT. It specifies CATSRVRQREKPHADTQYF.

The chain is built from TRBV7-9 and TRBJ2-3; 9 bases agree with TRBD1. In germline, CDR1 is SEHNR, CDR2 FQNEAQ (reference sequence). V dropped 6 bases and J dropped 3; count of bases not matched to a gene: 7. CDR3 length: 15 amino acids. The CDR3 spells CASRATGGGTDTQYF. CDR3 nucleotide sequence: TGTGCCAGCAGGGCTACAGGGGGCGGTACAGATACGCAGTATTTT.

The chain uses TRBV28 and TRBJ2-1; TRBD2 matches at 11 bases. Germline V lookup: CDR1 MDHEN, CDR2 SYDVKM. Unmatched junction bases numbered 13, after V lost 3 bases and J lost 0 bases. This CDR3 is built from 20 residues. This CDR3 is CASSFNPTDTSGSSYNEQFF. CDR3 nucleotide sequence: TGTGCCAGCAGTTTCAACCCGACAGATACTAGCGGGAGCTCCTACAATGAGCAGTTCTTC. Supplemented by reference TRBV28 and TRBJ2-1, the full variable domain reads DVKVTQSSRYLVKRTGEKVFLECVQDMDHENMFWYRQDPGLGLRLIYFSYDVKMKEKGDIPEGYSVSREKKERFSLILESASTNQTSMYLCASSFNPTDTSGSSYNEQFFGPGTRLTVL.

The rearrangement links TRBV2 to TRBJ1-5; no clear D. V gave up 1 base and J gave up 6 bases, with 10 bases separating them. The germline V gene has CDR1 SNHLY and CDR2 FYNNEI. CDR3 length equals 14 residues. The CDR3 is CASSEVRGGQPQHF. In DNA, the CDR3 is TGTGCCAGCAGTGAAGTGCGGGGAGGTCAGCCCCAGCATTTT. Filled out from reference TRBV2 and TRBJ1-5, the complete variable domain reads EPEVTQTPSHQVTQMGQEVILRCVPISNHLYFYWYRQILGQKVEFLVSFYNNEISEKSEIFDDQFSVERPDGSNFTLKIRSTKLEDSAMYFCASSEVRGGQPQHFGDGTRLSIL.

The chain is built from TRBV9 and TRBJ2-7; 7 bases map to TRBD2. The ends lost 4 bases at V and 1 base at J; junction bases unmatched: 8. CDR1 is SGDLS, CDR2 YYNGEE, per germline. This CDR3 contains 15 residues. CDR3 sequence reads: CASSPSGISSYEQYF. The CDR3 DNA sequence: TGTGCCAGCAGCCCCAGCGGGATTTCGTCCTACGAGCAGTACTTC.

The chain recombines TRBV19 with TRBJ2-7; 7 bases are a match to TRBD2. The CDR3 is made up of 13 amino acids. CDR1 is LNHDA, CDR2 SQIVND, per germline (reference sequence). The J segment lost 2 bases and the V segment lost 6 bases, leaving 4 bases of the junction unmatched. CDR3 loop: CASSAGTTYEQYF. The CDR3 bases are TGTGCCAGTAGCGCCGGGACTACCTACGAGCAGTACTTC.

V gene TRBV11-2 combines with J gene TRBJ1-1; tentatively, D is TRBD1 (6 bases). This CDR3 region has 15 residues. V gave up 2 bases and J gave up 4 bases, with 14 bases separating them. CDR1 and CDR2 from the germline V gene are SGHAT and FQNNGV. The CDR3 loop is CASSLTGRSSTEAFF. The CDR3 DNA is TGTGCCAGCAGCTTAACAGGGCGGTCAAGCACTGAAGCTTTCTTT.

The count of this clone is one. The chain is built from TRBV27 and TRBJ1-6; D not resolved. The CDR3 consists of 13 residues. Trimming shortened V by 3 bases and J by 5 bases, and 5 bases separated the two germline ends. Per the germline V gene, CDR1 is MNHEY and CDR2 is SMNVEV (reference sequence). CDR3 bases: TGTGCCAGCAGTTTTTTTAATAATTCACCCCTCCACTTT. Translation: CASSFFNNSPLHF.

The rearrangement joins TRBV5-5 to TRBJ2-7; 9 positions agree with TRBD1. V dropped 5 bases and J dropped 2; count of bases not matched to a gene: 11. The CDR3 covers 16 residues. Germline-derived CDR1 and CDR2 are SGHKS and YYEKEE (reference sequence). CDR3 coding DNA: TGTGCCAGCAGTCGAAGGACAGGGGAACTCCCCTACGAGCAGTACTTC. It is translated as CASSRRTGELPYEQYF.

This clone was seen once. V is TRBV27 and J is TRBJ2-7; possibly TRBD1 for D (5 bases). From germline, CDR1 is MNHEY and CDR2 SMNVEV (reference sequence). CDR3 size: 13 residues. V lost 2 bases and J lost 2, with 7 bases in between. CDR3 sequence reads: CASSLKGTYEQYF. The DNA for the CDR3 is TGTGCCAGCAGTTTAAAGGGGACCTACGAGCAGTACTTC.

This sequence joins TRBV4-2 and TRBJ1-2; maybe TRBD1 (6 bases). Trimming took off 3 bases at V and 3 bases at J, with 17 bases between the two ends. The germline gives CDR1 LGHNA, CDR2 YNFKEQ. The CDR3 is made up of 16 amino acids. In DNA, the CDR3 is TGTGCCAGCAGCCAGAGACTCAACCAGGGGTACTATGGCTACACCTTC. Residues: CASSQRLNQGYYGYTF.

The rearrangement links TRBV28 to TRBJ1-5; possible D gene TRBD1, 6 bases. Germline V gives CDR1 MDHEN, CDR2 SYDVKM. The V end lost 10 bases, the J end lost 6 bases, and 19 bases lay between the germline ends. The CDR3 extends over 14 amino acids. The chain's CDR3 is CATRSSADSQPQHF. CDR3 DNA: TGTGCCACCCGGTCGTCCGCGGACAGTCAGCCCCAGCATTTT.

The chain is built from TRBV28 and TRBJ1-5; 7 positions agree with TRBD1. V lost 2 bases, J lost 0 bases, and 10 bases stayed unmatched. This CDR3 is built from 18 residues. In germline, CDR1 is MDHEN, CDR2 SYDVKM. CDR3 sequence reads: CASSLDREGGNSNQPQHF. CDR3 DNA: TGTGCCAGCAGTTTAGACAGGGAAGGGGGAAATAGCAATCAGCCCCAGCATTTT.

The rearrangement uses TRBV2 and TRBJ1-1; D is uncertain. Trimming shortened V by 3 bases and J by 1 base, and 6 bases separated the two germline ends. The germline V gene encodes CDR1 SNHLY and CDR2 FYNNEI. This CDR3 comprises 13 residues. CDR3 nucleotides: TGTGCCAGCAGTGACACAAGGAACACTGAAGCTTTCTTT. Its protein product is CASSDTRNTEAFF. The whole variable domain, remainder taken from reference TRBV2 and TRBJ1-1, is EPEVTQTPSHQVTQMGQEVILRCVPISNHLYFYWYRQILGQKVEFLVSFYNNEISEKSEIFDDQFSVERPDGSNFTLKIRSTKLEDSAMYFCASSDTRNTEAFFGQGTRLTVV.

In this sample, this clone turned up a few times. The V gene is TRBV4-2, the J gene TRBJ2-1; D uncertain. This CDR3 has 16 residues. The germline V and J ends were trimmed by 0 bases and 7 bases, with 16 bases remaining between them. Germline CDR1 LGHNA, CDR2 YNFKEQ. The CDR3 here is CASSQDLEHPANEQFF. In nucleotides, the CDR3 is TGTGCCAGCAGCCAAGATCTGGAGCACCCAGCTAATGAGCAGTTCTTC.

The chain is built from TRBV7-9 and TRBJ2-1, with 7 bases fitting TRBD2. Germline lookup yields CDR1 SEHNR and CDR2 FQNEAQ (reference sequence). Trimming cost V 5 bases and J 8 bases; bases outside gene matches: 9. The CDR3 has 14 residues. In nucleotides, the CDR3 is TGTGCCAGCAGCGCCCCGGGACTAAGATATGAGCAGTTCTTC. It translates to CASSAPGLRYEQFF. Drawing the rest from reference TRBV7-9 and TRBJ2-1, the complete variable domain is DTGVSQNPRHKITKRGQNVTFRCDPISEHNRLYWYRQTLGQGPEFLTYFQNEAQLEKSRLLSDRFSAERPKGSFSTLEIQRTEQGDSAMYLCASSAPGLRYEQFFGPGTRLTVL.

The chain joins TRBV27 to TRBJ2-1, with D tentatively TRBD2 (5 bases). The CDR3 extends over 13 amino acids. V lost 1 base and J 8 bases, leaving 9 bases between the germline ends. Germline loops: CDR1 MNHEY, CDR2 SMNVEV (reference sequence). CDR3 loop: CASSLYNSDEQFF. The CDR3 DNA sequence: TGTGCCAGCAGTTTATACAATAGCGATGAGCAGTTCTTC.

This chain connects TRBV27 to TRBJ1-1, with TRBD1 matching over 7 bases. The CDR3 covers 13 residues. The germline gives CDR1 MNHEY, CDR2 SMNVEV (reference sequence). V trimming: 4 bases; J trimming: 4 bases; junction bases outside the gene matches: 3. The CDR3 spells CASSWDRSTEAFF. The CDR3 DNA reads as TGTGCCAGCAGTTGGGACAGATCCACTGAAGCTTTCTTT.

The V gene is TRBV28, the J gene TRBJ2-7, with 8 bases aligning to TRBD1. There are 16 residues in the CDR3. Trimming at V came to 5 bases and at J to 2 bases, leaving 11 bases not matched to a gene. The germline gives CDR1 MDHEN, CDR2 SYDVKM. Here the CDR3 reads CASSPGPQDRAYEQYF. Here the CDR3 DNA reads TGTGCCAGCAGTCCCGGCCCTCAGGACAGGGCCTACGAGCAGTACTTC.

The chain carries TRBV28 and TRBJ1-5, with 9 bases aligning to TRBD1. Germline CDR1 is MDHEN and CDR2 is SYDVKM. The CDR3 loop spans 13 amino acids. Germline trimming cut 10 bases from V and 7 bases from J; bases unmatched to any gene: 8. The CDR3 DNA reads TGTGCCATGGGACAGGGCGGTGGCCAGCCCCAGCATTTT. Protein product: CAMGQGGGQPQHF.

This CDR3 is CATSREYPNYGYTF. For the CDR3, the DNA is TGTGCCACCAGCAGAGAGTATCCTAACTATGGCTACACCTTC. The rearrangement links TRBV15 to TRBJ1-2, with no clear D. V dropped 0 bases and J dropped 0 bases, with 5 bases sitting between them. There are 14 residues in the CDR3. Germline V lookup: CDR1 LNHNV, CDR2 YYDKDF (reference sequence).

This rearrangement joins TRBV6-1 to TRBJ2-1; 8 nucleotides match TRBD2. Looked up from germline, CDR1 is MNHNS and CDR2 is SASEGT. The CDR3 totals 15 residues. With 2 bases clipped from V and 0 bases from J, the junction kept 0 bases outside the gene matches. The CDR3, as DNA: TGTGCCAGCAGTGAACTAGCGGGCTCCTACAATGAGCAGTTCTTC. Translation gives CASSELAGSYNEQFF.

V and J are TRBV19 and TRBJ1-6; TRBD1 agrees at 8 bases. CDR3 length: 16 amino acids. J was trimmed by 6 bases and V by 4 bases; bases with no gene match: 8. CDR1 and CDR2 (germline): LNHDA, SQIVND (reference sequence). The CDR3 region is CASSSRKDRVNSPLHF. The CDR3 DNA reads TGTGCCAGTAGTAGTCGGAAGGACAGGGTTAATTCACCCCTCCACTTT.

This rearrangement joins TRBV6-4 to TRBJ2-2; D is possibly TRBD2 (5 bases). The CDR3 loop spans 14 amino acids. Germline values: CDR1 MRHNA, CDR2 SNTAGT. V was trimmed by 7 bases and J by 5 bases, leaving 14 bases between them. CDR3 nucleotides: TGTGCCAGCACTAGGACCCCGGGGACCGGGGAGCTGTTTTTT. Its translation is CASTRTPGTGELFF.

The CDR3 DNA reads as TGTGCCAGCAGCTCCGGACAGGGGCCCCTTCCCCTCCACTTT. Translated: CASSSGQGPLPLHF. The chain employs TRBV7-3 and TRBJ1-6, with 9 bases aligning to TRBD1. The germline CDR1 and CDR2 sequences are SGHTA and FQGTGA. V was clipped by 4 bases and J by 13 bases; unmatched bases: 8. The CDR3 spans 14 residues.

This clone has just one count. The chain uses TRBV4-1 and TRBJ1-6; D is uncertain. Germline assignment: CDR1 MGHRA and CDR2 YSYEKL. V was shortened by 0 bases and J by 9 bases, with 12 bases between the two germline ends. The CDR3 has 15 residues. The DNA of the CDR3 is TGCGCCAGCAGCCAAGATGGTGGGGAGACTTCACCCCTCCACTTT. This codes for CASSQDGGETSPLHF.

CDR3 bases: TGCGCCAGCACCGCAGAGGTAGCGGGAGGGGGCAATGAGCAGTTCTTC. Translation gives CASTAEVAGGGNEQFF. The rearrangement uses TRBV4-1 and TRBJ2-1, with TRBD2 matching over 11 bases. V dropped 7 bases and J dropped 6; count of bases not matched to a gene: 11. The germline CDR1 and CDR2 sequences are MGHRA and YSYEKL. CDR3 length: 16 residues.

The chain has TRBV27 and TRBJ2-1, with D perhaps TRBD1 (6 bases). The CDR3 runs 16 residues. Trimming left V 0 bases short and J 7 bases short, with 16 bases between. Germline CDR1 MNHEY, CDR2 SMNVEV (reference sequence). CDR3: CASSLSQGPLSNEQFF. Written as DNA, the CDR3 is TGTGCCAGCAGTTTATCGCAGGGGCCCTTGTCGAATGAGCAGTTCTTC.

The rearrangement links TRBV4-2 to TRBJ2-2; 8 bases align to TRBD2. CDR3 length: 17 residues. V lost 0 bases to trimming and J lost 5 bases; unmatched junction nucleotides: 8. Germline CDR1 and CDR2: LGHNA and YNFKEQ. The CDR3 DNA sequence: TGTGCCAGCAGCCAAGAAAACGGGAGGGCCCGGACCGGGGAGCTGTTTTTT. Its translation is CASSQENGRARTGELFF.

The sample holds one count of this clone. The rearrangement links TRBV28 to TRBJ1-5, with D tentatively TRBD1 (6 bases). The CDR3 consists of 12 residues. Trimming took 9 bases from V and 4 from J, leaving 10 bases between them. The germline CDR1 and CDR2 sequences are MDHEN and SYDVKM. CDR3 sequence reads: CASSRGNQPQHF. The CDR3 DNA is TGTGCCAGTTCGAGGGGGAATCAGCCCCAGCATTTT.

The gene calls are TRBV5-4 and TRBJ2-3, with D possibly being TRBD1 (6 bases). In germline, CDR1 is SGHNT, CDR2 YYREEE (reference sequence). V was clipped by 0 bases and J by 10 bases, with 12 bases between them. CDR3 length: 13 amino acids. In DNA form, the CDR3 reads TGTGCCAGCAGCTTGGAGTTGGGGACATCGCAGTATTTT. Its translation is CASSLELGTSQYF.